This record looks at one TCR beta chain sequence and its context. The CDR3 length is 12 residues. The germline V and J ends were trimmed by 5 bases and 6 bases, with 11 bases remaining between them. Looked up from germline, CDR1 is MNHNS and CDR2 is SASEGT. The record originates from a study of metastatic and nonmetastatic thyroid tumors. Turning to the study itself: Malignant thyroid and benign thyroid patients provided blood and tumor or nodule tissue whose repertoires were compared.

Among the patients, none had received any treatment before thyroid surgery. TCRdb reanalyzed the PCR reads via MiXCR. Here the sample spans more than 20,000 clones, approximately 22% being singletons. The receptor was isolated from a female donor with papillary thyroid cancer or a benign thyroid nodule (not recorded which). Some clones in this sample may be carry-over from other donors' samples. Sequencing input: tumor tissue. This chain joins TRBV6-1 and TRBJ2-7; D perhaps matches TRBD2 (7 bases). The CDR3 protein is CASSPGGGEQYF. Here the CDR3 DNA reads TGTGCCAGCAGTCCGGGGGGCGGCGAGCAGTACTTC.